This T cell receptor (beta chain) was observed in a study of cytomegalovirus exposure and HLA in healthy donors. The CDR3 extends over 11 amino acids. Germline V gives CDR1 SQVTM, CDR2 ANQGSEA. With 4 bases removed from V and 7 bases from J, the gap between germline ends came to 7 bases. Both 60 Vbeta primers and 13 Jbeta primers went into the PCR. Per the original data handling: A later analysis counted approximately 88 million unique TCR beta chains, some 12 million shared. Method: immunoSEQ multiplex PCR; TCRdb's copy keeps in-frame clones and lacks some. V and J calls and clone size are as listed in that table; D and trimming were resolved from the DNA. Among around 190,000 clones listed, over 65% were seen once.

This chain uses TRBV29-1 with TRBJ2-2; D call uncertain. The source material was PBMCs. This sequence originates from a woman in her twenties or thirties in good health and CMV-seronegative. The CDR3 loop reads CSVGDFGELFF. As DNA, the CDR3 is TGCAGCGTTGGAGACTTCGGGGAGCTGTTTTTT.